This T cell receptor (beta chain) was sequenced in a study of long-term antiretroviral therapy in people with HIV. The libraries were made with immunoSEQ v3.0 at survey level. Sequencing had a target that covered roughly 40,000-55,000 T-cell genomes per sample. Method: immunoSEQ multiplex PCR; TCRdb's copy keeps in-frame clones and lacks some. Of tens of thousands of clones listed, less than 80% are singletons. Comments on this clone: The antigen remains unidentified.

Whole-study results and caveats: Collection spanned 2004 to 2017; ART regimens may be less effective than current ones. Transplant-donor-level diversity was not reached after ART, though diversity increased.

The germline CDR1 and CDR2 sequences are SGHDT and YYEEEE. J gave up 4 bases and V 4 bases, and 10 bases lay outside the gene matches. The CDR3 runs to 15 residues. Material: unsorted PBMCs, obtained 1.1 years before starting antiretroviral therapy. J is TRBJ1-1 and V is TRBV5-6; 7 positions agree with TRBD1. This TCR came from a woman aged 40 to 50 with HIV. The CDR3 region is CASSPQGQTTTEAFF. CDR3 DNA: TGTGCCAGCAGCCCACAGGGACAGACAACCACTGAAGCTTTCTTT.